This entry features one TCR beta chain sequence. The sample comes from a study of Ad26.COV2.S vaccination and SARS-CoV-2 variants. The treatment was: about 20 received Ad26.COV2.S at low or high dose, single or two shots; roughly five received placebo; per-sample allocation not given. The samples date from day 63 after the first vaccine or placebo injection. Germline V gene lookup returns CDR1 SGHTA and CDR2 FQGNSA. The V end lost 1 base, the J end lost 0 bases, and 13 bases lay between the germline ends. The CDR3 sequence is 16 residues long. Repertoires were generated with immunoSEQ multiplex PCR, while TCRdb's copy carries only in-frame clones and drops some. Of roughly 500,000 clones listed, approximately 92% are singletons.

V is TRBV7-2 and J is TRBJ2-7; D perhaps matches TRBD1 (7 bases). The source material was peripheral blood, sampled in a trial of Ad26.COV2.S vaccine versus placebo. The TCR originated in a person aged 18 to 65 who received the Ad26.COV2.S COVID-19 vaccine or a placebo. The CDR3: CASSLGGGTVSYEQYF. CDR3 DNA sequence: TGTGCCAGCAGCTTAGGGGGCGGGACAGTCTCCTACGAGCAGTACTTC.